Reported below is one T cell receptor (beta chain). V was pared by 1 base and J by 2 bases, with 10 bases between. This CDR3 contains 14 residues. The germline CDR1 and CDR2 sequences are SGHRS and YFSETQ. The sample comes from a study of blood T cell repertoires in COVID-19. Study background: Donors in the United States, Italy and Spain gave samples during acute or convalescent COVID-19. Sources were T cells, B-cell-depleted T cells, or PBMCs; the material itself was cDNA or gDNA.

The protocol was immunoSEQ multiplex PCR, while the TCRdb copy is restricted to in-frame clones and leaves out a portion. Of fewer than 100,000 clones in the sample, over 75% were seen once. This rearrangement joins TRBV5-1 to TRBJ2-7, with D perhaps matching TRBD1 (5 bases). Sequencing was carried out using peripheral blood. The receptor was derived from a woman of 80 years or more with acute or convalescent COVID-19. The CDR3 coding sequence is TGCGCCAGCAGCTTGCAGGGATCGGCCTACGAGCAGTACTTC. Amino acids: CASSLQGSAYEQYF.